This T cell receptor (beta chain) was observed in a study of a mutant IDH1 vaccine in newly diagnosed glioma. Study in general: Treated patients comprised about 62% males and approximately 38% females, mean age 40.4 years. Most had both radiotherapy and temozolomide beforehand; others had only one. Findings and limits, study-wide: Pseudoprogression seemingly bore no relation to changes in top peripheral T cell clonotypes.

V lost 2 bases to trimming and J lost 10 bases, with 17 bases between them. Germline V lookup: CDR1 MNHNY, CDR2 SVGAGI (reference sequence). The CDR3 covers 14 residues. Time point of the sample: baseline, week 1 (first vaccination visit). Treatment given: pre-vaccination baseline after standard-of-care therapy. Sequencing used immunoSEQ multiplex PCR; TCRdb keeps in-frame clones, though not all of them. The sample lists about 88,000 clones; over 75% were seen once. About this clone itself: What it binds is not known.

This TCR was recovered from a middle-aged man with glioma. Some clones in this sample may be carry-over from other donors' samples. Sample: PBMCs, taken from a glioma patient treated with radiotherapy, temozolomide or both. This chain uses TRBV6-6 with TRBJ1-1; possible D gene TRBD1, 5 bases. The CDR3 spells CASSYPSGGDRAFF. The CDR3 DNA sequence: TGTGCCAGCAGTTACCCCTCGGGGGGGGATCGAGCTTTCTTT.